Sequencing of this T cell receptor (beta chain) was carried out in a study of cytomegalovirus exposure and HLA in healthy donors. Findings and caveats of the study: Sequence variants that were highly shared formed a cluster that was likely a sequencing artifact. Some TCR beta chains (around 160 of them) were listed as cytomegalovirus-associated.

Primers included in the PCR were 60 Vbeta and 13 Jbeta primers. The data were produced by immunoSEQ multiplex PCR, yet TCRdb's version contains in-frame clones alone and is incomplete. The data show under 170,000 clones, just under 65% seen once. About this clone itself: The target antigen is unknown.

V shed 1 base, J shed 3 bases, and the junction held 3 bases outside the gene matches. Germline V lookup: CDR1 LGHNA, CDR2 YSLEER. The CDR3 sequence is 17 residues long. This chain links TRBV4-3 with TRBJ2-1; TRBD2 aligns across 13 bases. The sequenced material came from PBMCs. The TCR comes from a woman aged 55-70 years in good health and CMV-seropositive. The CDR3 nucleotides read TGCGCCAGCAGCCAAGCCCGGACTAGCGGGAGCTACAATGAGCAGTTCTTC. It encodes CASSQARTSGSYNEQFF.